The clone carrying this T cell receptor (beta chain) was counted between two and nine times. Its antigen is not identified. J gave up 5 bases and V 0 bases, and 4 bases lay outside the gene matches. Per the germline V gene, CDR1 is MGHRA and CDR2 is YSYEKL. CDR3 length: 16 residues. A single record per CDR3 protein comes from TCRdb applying MiXCR to the reads. The repertoire consists of hundreds of thousands of distinct CDR3 sequences, with 25% to 35% occurring once and the leading ten covering approximately 20%. This sample is drawn from a study of T cell repertoires in cytomegalovirus infection. About the study: Recently identified HLA-C-restricted CMV epitopes and well-studied HLA-B-restricted CMV epitopes were used by the study. CMV infection plus the matching HLA type was flagged by public TCR beta signatures. General observations from the study: The ex vivo response was dominated by HLA-C-restricted CMV-specific TCR beta clonotypes. Adding up the frequency of public TCR beta families identified people who carried CMV plus the relevant HLA.

The chain couples TRBV4-1 to TRBJ2-7; 13 bases map to TRBD2. The clonotype comes from a human donor in good health (CMV status not recorded). Some clones in this sample may be carry-over from other donors' samples. The specimen comprised cultured PBMCs, sampled from culture after CMV antigen stimulation. DNA of the CDR3: TGCGCCAGCAGCCAAGAGACTAGCGGGGGGTCCCACGAGCAGTACTTC. Protein sequence: CASSQETSGGSHEQYF.